The 27 T cell receptor beta chains reported below all come from one sample, sequenced in a study of lymphopenia after photon versus proton radiotherapy. Clones were read by immunoSEQ multiplex PCR, and TCRdb kept only the in-frame ones, dropping some. The repertoire has under 35,000 clones, approximately 84% of them found once; the top ten carry approximately 14%. Specimen: peripheral blood, collected from a patient treated with proton-based radiotherapy. These TCRs come from a woman in her 70s with pancreatic cancer.

Regarding this clone: At one of its ends the junction is not consistent with the germline gene, which may arise from a read error. The genes are TRBV7-7 and TRBJ2-4; 16 bases agree with TRBD2. CDR3 length: 20 amino acids. Germline V gives CDR1 SSHAT, CDR2 FNYEAQ (reference sequence). The CDR3 DNA sequence: TGTGCTAGCAGCCTCCGCGGGACTAGCGGGAGGGCCATTGCCAAAAACATTCAGTACTTC. Its translation is CASSLRGTSGRAIAKNIQYF.

The chain recombines TRBV11-1 with TRBJ2-1, with 15 bases lining up with TRBD2. Germline CDR1 SGHAT, CDR2 FQDESV (reference sequence). V dropped 4 bases and J dropped 7; count of bases not matched to a gene: 11. This CDR3 comprises 18 residues. The CDR3 nucleotides read TGTGCCAGCAGCTCCGGACTAGCGGGAGGGGGGGGTTTGAATGAGCAGTTCTTC. Its translation: CASSSGLAGGGGLNEQFF.

J is TRBJ2-1 and V is TRBV21-1; the table's D call, TRBD2, has no DNA check behind it. TRBV21-1 is classified as a pseudogene. The CDR3 has 20 amino acids. CDR3 amino acids: CASSLRGWTSGRSLPNEQFF. Here the CDR3 DNA reads TGTGCCAGCAGCCTCCGGGGATGGACTAGCGGGAGGTCCCTCCCTAATGAGCAGTTCTTC.

The CDR3 here is CASSLSPAALYNEQFF. The CDR3 DNA reads as TGTGCCAGCAGTCTCTCCCCAGCAGCCCTATACAATGAGCAGTTCTTC. This rearrangement joins TRBV27 to TRBJ2-1; no clear D. The CDR3 length is 16 residues. In germline, CDR1 is MNHEY, CDR2 SMNVEV (reference sequence). Trimming took 5 bases from V and 4 from J, leaving 18 bases between them.

The chain carries TRBV5-1 and TRBJ1-4, with D unclear. The V end lost 7 bases, the J end lost 5 bases, and 12 bases lay between the germline ends. Per the germline V gene, CDR1 is SGHRS and CDR2 is YFSETQ. The CDR3 spans 13 residues. The CDR3: CASGSVENEKLFF. The CDR3 DNA follows: TGCGCCAGCGGGTCGGTGGAGAATGAAAAACTGTTTTTT. The whole variable domain, remainder taken from reference TRBV5-1 and TRBJ1-4, is KAGVTQTPRYLIKTRGQQVTLSCSPISGHRSVSWYQQTPGQGLQFLFEYFSETQRNKGNFPGRFSGRQFSNSRSEMNVSTLELGDSALYLCASGSVENEKLFFGSGTQLSVL.

This clone was detected once. The CDR3 loop is CATAGPGTSTYEQYF. DNA of the CDR3: TGTGCCACCGCGGGGCCCGGGACGTCGACCTACGAGCAGTACTTC. The chain carries TRBV6-1 and TRBJ2-7; a weak D match, TRBD2 (6 bases). This CDR3 spans 15 amino acids. Germline V gene data show CDR1 as MNHNS and CDR2 as SASEGT. V was pared by 10 bases and J by 2 bases, with 21 bases between.

The chain is built from TRBV28 and TRBJ1-6, with a tentative D call TRBD1 (5 bases). Trimming left V 8 bases short and J 7 bases short, with 24 bases between. Germline V gives CDR1 MDHEN, CDR2 SYDVKM. The CDR3 length is 17 residues. This CDR3 reads CASDITYRGAGNSPLHF. CDR3 bases: TGTGCCAGCGATATAACTTACAGAGGGGCAGGAAATTCACCCCTCCACTTT.

This chain connects TRBV5-4 to TRBJ1-2; no definite D call. This CDR3 is 13 amino acids long. V was clipped by 0 bases and J by 4 bases, with 7 bases between them. The germline V gene encodes CDR1 SGHNT and CDR2 YYREEE (reference sequence). CDR3 sequence reads: CASSLDRLYGYTF. The DNA of the CDR3 is TGTGCCAGCAGCTTGGATCGCCTCTATGGCTACACCTTC.

This clone has a handful of counts. The V call is TRBV4-3, the J call TRBJ2-3; no definite D call. CDR1 and CDR2 from the germline V gene are LGHNA and YSLEER. V was clipped by 1 base and J by 6 bases, with 8 bases between them. The CDR3 is 13 residues long. The CDR3 here is CASSQGWRDTQYF. CDR3 nucleotide sequence: TGCGCCAGCAGCCAAGGGTGGCGGGATACGCAGTATTTT.

The gene calls are TRBV4-1 and TRBJ2-7; D might be TRBD1 (6 bases). CDR3 length equals 14 residues. Germline V CDR1 and CDR2: MGHRA, YSYEKL. Deletions cut 3 bases from V and 2 bases from J, with 11 bases between. Here the CDR3 DNA reads TGCGCCAGCAGCCACAAACAGGGCCCCTACGAGCAGTACTTC. Translation: CASSHKQGPYEQYF.

The CDR3 loop reads CASSSRGSETQYF. The CDR3 DNA reads as TGTGCCAGCAGTTCCAGAGGGTCGGAGACCCAGTACTTC. The chain uses TRBV6-4 and TRBJ2-5; maybe TRBD2 (5 bases). The CDR3 totals 13 residues. The germline V gene has CDR1 MRHNA and CDR2 SNTAGT. V gave up 5 bases and J gave up 5 bases, with 12 bases separating them.

V and J are TRBV14 and TRBJ2-5, with 8 bases matching TRBD2. The CDR3 length is 15 residues. Germline V lookup: CDR1 SGHDN, CDR2 FVKESK. The V gene end was trimmed by 1 base and the J gene end by 2 bases; junction bases not matched to a gene: 3. The CDR3 sequence: CASSQARGRQETQYF. CDR3 DNA sequence: TGTGCCAGCAGCCAAGCACGCGGGAGGCAAGAGACCCAGTACTTC.

The chain links TRBV7-6 to TRBJ2-1; TRBD2 aligns across 13 bases. The CDR3 spans 17 residues. CDR1 is SGHVS, CDR2 FNYEAQ, per germline. With V trimmed by 5 bases and J by 7 bases, 11 bases remained unmatched. Here the CDR3 DNA reads TGTGCCAGCAGCCTAACCACCACTAGCGGGAGGGGAAATGAGCAGTTCTTC. Translating gives CASSLTTTSGRGNEQFF.

The rearrangement uses TRBV10-1 and TRBJ1-2; a possible D gene is TRBD1 (5 bases). The V and J ends lost 0 bases and 3 bases respectively, with 8 bases between them. Looked up from germline, CDR1 is WNHNN and CDR2 is SYGVQD (reference sequence). This CDR3 spans 14 amino acids. CDR3 coding DNA: TGCGCCAGCAGTGAGTCGGGGCGGCACTATGGCTACACCTTC. Translation gives CASSESGRHYGYTF.

This chain links TRBV4-1 with TRBJ2-7; TRBD2 aligns across 8 bases. V shed 0 bases, J shed 0 bases, and the junction held 10 bases outside the gene matches. This CDR3 region has 18 residues. Germline CDR1 is MGHRA and CDR2 is YSYEKL. CDR3 coding DNA: TGCGCCAGCAGCCAAGATTCACTAGCGGCTCTCCCCTCCTACGAGCAGTACTTC. Translating gives CASSQDSLAALPSYEQYF.

The chain combines TRBV10-2 with TRBJ2-1; D may be TRBD2 (6 bases). V lost 5 bases, J lost 8 bases, and 19 bases lay in between. Per germline, CDR1 WSHSY and CDR2 SAAADI. This CDR3 comprises 15 residues. As DNA, the CDR3 is TGCGCCAGCAGTCTTACTAGCTTAGGCTCGGATGAGCAGTTCTTC. Translating it yields CASSLTSLGSDEQFF.

The chain combines TRBV7-3 with TRBJ1-6; a possible D gene is TRBD1 (6 bases). Germline V gene data show CDR1 as SGHTA and CDR2 as FQGTGA. The CDR3 loop spans 13 amino acids. The V gene lost 2 bases and the J gene lost 12 bases, with 11 bases spanning the gap. Here the CDR3 reads CASSLGDNRPLHF. Written as DNA, the CDR3 is TGTGCCAGCAGCTTAGGGGACAACCGACCCCTCCACTTT.

J is TRBJ2-7 and V is TRBV11-1; 8 bases are a match to TRBD1. Germline trimming cut 6 bases from V and 5 bases from J; bases unmatched to any gene: 12. The CDR3 length is 15 residues. The germline CDR1 and CDR2 sequences are SGHAT and FQDESV (reference sequence). The CDR3 loop is CASSPGRGLSDEQYF. As DNA, the CDR3 is TGTGCCAGCAGTCCGGGCAGGGGGCTTTCGGACGAGCAGTACTTC.

The rearrangement joins TRBV18 to TRBJ1-1, with D possibly matching TRBD1 (5 bases). The ends were cut back, 4 bases at V and 0 bases at J, with 12 bases in the middle. Germline CDR1 KGHSH, CDR2 LQKENI. There are 15 residues in the CDR3. Here the CDR3 DNA reads TGTGCCAGCTCACGGGAGACAGATATGAACACTGAAGCTTTCTTT. It yields the protein CASSRETDMNTEAFF.

The chain is built from TRBV2 and TRBJ2-1; D remains unclear. The CDR3 length is 11 residues. The germline V and J ends were trimmed by 9 bases and 0 bases, with 3 bases remaining between them. CDR1 and CDR2 from the germline V gene are SNHLY and FYNNEI. In nucleotides, the CDR3 is TGTGCCAGTAACTCCTACAATGAGCAGTTCTTC. Protein: CASNSYNEQFF.

The chain is built from TRBV9 and TRBJ2-7; D is undetermined. The CDR3 consists of 14 residues. Per germline, CDR1 SGDLS and CDR2 YYNGEE. Trimming left V 0 bases short and J 0 bases short, with 7 bases between. DNA for the CDR3: TGTGCCAGCAGCGTAGTGGCTAACTCCTACGAGCAGTACTTC. Amino acid sequence: CASSVVANSYEQYF. Full variable domain (outside the CDR3, taken from reference TRBV9 and TRBJ2-7): DSGVTQTPKHLITATGQRVTLRCSPRSGDLSVYWYQQSLDQGLQFLIQYYNGEERAKGNILERFSAQQFPDLHSELNLSSLELGDSALYFCASSVVANSYEQYFGPGTRLTVT.

This clone came up a few times. The chain uses TRBV6-6 and TRBJ1-1, with D perhaps TRBD1 (6 bases). The germline V gene encodes CDR1 MNHNY and CDR2 SVGAGI (reference sequence). V lost 6 bases to trimming and J lost 1 base, with 9 bases between them. The CDR3 loop spans 13 amino acids. The CDR3 reads CASRTDRNTEAFF. The CDR3 nucleotides read TGTGCCAGCAGGACGGACAGGAACACTGAAGCTTTCTTT.

This chain connects TRBV2 to TRBJ2-1, with 7 nucleotides matching TRBD1. CDR1 is SNHLY, CDR2 FYNNEI, per germline. The CDR3 totals 13 residues. Germline trimming cut 6 bases from V and 6 bases from J; bases unmatched to any gene: 5. CDR3 in amino acids: CASRRTGLNEQFF. CDR3 coding DNA: TGTGCCAGCAGAAGGACAGGTCTCAATGAGCAGTTCTTC.

In this sample, this clone turned up a few times. The chain combines TRBV11-3 with TRBJ2-5, with TRBD2 matching 13 bases. Germline lookup yields CDR1 SGHNT and CDR2 YENEEA. This CDR3 is 18 amino acids long. V lost 1 base to trimming and J lost 5 bases; unmatched junction nucleotides: 10. CDR3 loop: CASSLGLAGGTVQETQYF. For the CDR3, the DNA is TGTGCCAGCAGCTTAGGACTAGCGGGAGGTACAGTACAGGAGACCCAGTACTTC.

The chain joins TRBV7-3 to TRBJ2-7; D remains ambiguous. This CDR3 spans 15 amino acids. Trimming shortened V by 2 bases and J by 2 bases, and 13 bases separated the two germline ends. CDR1 is SGHTA, CDR2 FQGTGA, per germline. CDR3 DNA: TGTGCCAGCAGCTTAGGTTCGCTCCCGACCTACGAGCAGTACTTC. It encodes CASSLGSLPTYEQYF.

The chain uses TRBV27 and TRBJ2-7, with D possibly TRBD2 on 6 matching bases. The CDR3 spans 14 residues. Looked up from germline, CDR1 is MNHEY and CDR2 is SMNVEV (reference sequence). The germline V and J ends were trimmed by 3 bases and 1 base, with 10 bases remaining between them. Here the CDR3 reads CASSFIGGSYEQYF. CDR3 bases: TGTGCCAGCAGTTTTATTGGGGGGTCCTACGAGCAGTACTTC.

This chain links TRBV7-9 with TRBJ2-7; 8 bases match TRBD1. This CDR3 spans 15 amino acids. With 3 bases clipped from V and 4 bases from J, the junction kept 8 bases outside the gene matches. Germline V lookup: CDR1 SEHNR, CDR2 FQNEAQ (reference sequence). In nucleotides, the CDR3 is TGTGCCAGCAGCTTTGGACAGGGTCTTACATACGAGCAGTACTTC. It codes for CASSFGQGLTYEQYF. The full variable domain, completed using reference TRBV7-9 and TRBJ2-7, is DTGVSQNPRHKITKRGQNVTFRCDPISEHNRLYWYRQTLGQGPEFLTYFQNEAQLEKSRLLSDRFSAERPKGSFSTLEIQRTEQGDSAMYLCASSFGQGLTYEQYFGPGTRLTVT.